This passage covers 27 T cell receptor beta chains from one sample sequenced in a study of cytomegalovirus exposure and HLA in healthy donors. Vbeta (60) and Jbeta (13) primers were used in the PCR. Method: immunoSEQ multiplex PCR; TCRdb's copy keeps in-frame clones and lacks some. The data show about 100,000 clones, 70% to 80% seen once. The source material was PBMCs. Every receptor here comes from a woman in her fifties or sixties in good health and CMV-seropositive.

The V call is TRBV7-9, the J call TRBJ2-1; no reliable D call. Deletions cut 2 bases from V and 9 bases from J, with 8 bases between. Germline V lookup: CDR1 SEHNR, CDR2 FQNEAQ (reference sequence). This CDR3 has 12 residues. CDR3 protein: CASSLMSGEQFF. The DNA of the CDR3 is TGTGCCAGCAGCTTAATGTCGGGTGAGCAGTTCTTC.

The rearrangement links TRBV19 to TRBJ1-1; no clear D. The CDR3 has 13 residues. The V gene lost 9 bases and the J gene lost 4 bases, with 15 bases spanning the gap. Germline V CDR1 and CDR2: LNHDA, SQIVND (reference sequence). CDR3 amino acids: CASDKLEGTEAFF. CDR3 nucleotides: TGTGCCAGCGACAAGCTGGAGGGCACTGAAGCTTTCTTT.

This clone has just a few counts. The chain's CDR3 is CASSLNLGDQPQHF. The CDR3 DNA sequence: TGCGCCAGCAGCTTGAATCTAGGGGATCAGCCCCAGCATTTT. The chain combines TRBV5-1 with TRBJ1-5; possibly TRBD1 for D (5 bases). Trimming removed 1 base from V and 5 bases from J, with 10 bases in between. Germline CDR1 SGHRS, CDR2 YFSETQ. The CDR3 sequence is 14 residues long.

V usage is TRBV15 and J usage is TRBJ2-5; 8 bases are a match to TRBD1. In germline, CDR1 is LNHNV, CDR2 YYDKDF (reference sequence). V was pared by 5 bases and J by 5 bases, with 7 bases of the junction left unmatched. The CDR3 is 14 amino acids. Written as DNA, the CDR3 is TGTGCCACCAGCTCGCCAGGGGGCCGCGAGACCCAGTACTTC. Translating gives CATSSPGGRETQYF.

The chain employs TRBV27 and TRBJ2-7, with a weak D call TRBD2 (6 bases). The CDR3 totals 14 residues. Trimming removed 6 bases at V and 3 bases at J, with 15 bases between. Germline V gene lookup returns CDR1 MNHEY and CDR2 SMNVEV (reference sequence). The CDR3 reads CASRVSSGDYEQYF. The CDR3 coding sequence is TGTGCCAGCAGGGTGAGTAGCGGTGACTACGAGCAGTACTTC.

V gene TRBV7-2 combines with J gene TRBJ1-5; D gene ambiguous. Germline values: CDR1 SGHTA, CDR2 FQGNSA. This CDR3 has 13 amino acids. V shed 1 base and J shed 5 bases, with 6 bases lying between them. CDR3 sequence: CASSLDFYQPQHF. CDR3 sequence (DNA): TGTGCCAGCAGCTTAGACTTTTATCAGCCCCAGCATTTT.

As for this clone: In the same sample, other DNA sequences code for this CDR3. V and J are TRBV30 and TRBJ1-5; D gene unclear. Trimming cost V 5 bases and J 0 bases, with 8 bases left between them. Looked up from germline, CDR1 is GTSNPN and CDR2 is SVGIG (reference sequence). The CDR3 runs 13 residues. CDR3 coding DNA: TGTGCCTGGTCGGCAGGTAGCAATCAGCCCCAGCATTTT. This sequence encodes CAWSAGSNQPQHF. Looking up the rest from reference TRBV30 and TRBJ1-5 gives the full variable domain: SQTIHQWPATLVQPVGSPLSLECTVEGTSNPNLYWYRQAAGRGLQLLFYSVGIGQISSEVPQNLSASRPQDRQFILSSKKLLLSDSGFYLCAWSAGSNQPQHFGDGTRLSIL.

V is TRBV2 and J is TRBJ2-7; TRBD1 matches at 10 bases. This CDR3 has 14 residues. Germline V lookup: CDR1 SNHLY, CDR2 FYNNEI. The junction had 2 bases not matched to a gene; V was cut back by 4 bases and J by 2 bases. CDR3: CASSGTGGTYEQYF. DNA for the CDR3: TGTGCCAGCAGTGGGACAGGGGGAACCTACGAGCAGTACTTC.

In its sample, this clone was seen a few times. CDR3: CASSQPGTPSYEQYF. CDR3 bases: TGTGCCAGCAGCCAGCCAGGTACCCCCTCCTACGAGCAGTACTTC. This sequence joins TRBV5-5 and TRBJ2-7; D unclear. From germline, CDR1 is SGHKS and CDR2 YYEKEE (reference sequence). CDR3 length: 15 residues. Trimming removed 4 bases at V and 0 bases at J, with 14 bases between.

This chain joins TRBV7-8 and TRBJ2-7; 8 nucleotides line up with TRBD1. The CDR3 is 12 amino acids. V trimming: 5 bases; J trimming: 7 bases; junction bases outside the gene matches: 4. CDR1 is SGHVS and CDR2 is FQNEAQ in the germline V gene. In DNA, the CDR3 is TGTGCCAGCAGCCTGGACAGGGTTGAGCAGTACTTC. Translation: CASSLDRVEQYF.

This clone was counted between two and nine times. A read error may account for a junction end that differs from germline. V usage is TRBV7-7 and J usage is TRBJ2-3; weak D call: TRBD2 (7 bases). CDR3 length: 13 amino acids. The germline V gene has CDR1 SSHAT and CDR2 FNYEAQ (reference sequence). CDR3 bases: TGTGCTAGCAGCCCAAGGGGGGGAGATACGCAGTATTTT. It encodes CASSPRGGDTQYF.

The rearrangement uses TRBV7-3 and TRBJ1-1; D gene uncertain. Germline V gene sequence: CDR1 SGHTA, CDR2 FQGTGA. CDR3 length: 13 residues. V was cut by 4 bases and J by 4 bases, with 10 bases left in between. The CDR3 DNA follows: TGTGCCAGCAGCTACCACCGGGGCACTGAAGCTTTCTTT. Residues: CASSYHRGTEAFF. The full variable domain, completed using reference TRBV7-3 and TRBJ1-1, is GAGVSQTPSNKVTEKGKYVELRCDPISGHTALYWYRQSLGQGPEFLIYFQGTGAADDSGLPNDRFFAVRPEGSVSTLKIQRTERGDSAVYLCASSYHRGTEAFFGQGTRLTVV.

The chain has TRBV5-4 and TRBJ2-5; D uncertain. The CDR3 covers 15 residues. Germline CDR1 reads SGHNT; CDR2 reads YYREEE (reference sequence). With 1 base removed from V and 5 bases from J, the gap between germline ends came to 15 bases. This chain's CDR3 is CASSLQAGAPETQYF. In DNA, the CDR3 is TGTGCCAGCAGCTTGCAGGCAGGTGCTCCGGAGACCCAGTACTTC. The full variable domain, with the rest looked up from reference TRBV5-4 and TRBJ2-5, is ETGVTQSPTHLIKTRGQQVTLRCSSQSGHNTVSWYQQALGQGPQFIFQYYREEENGRGNFPPRFSGLQFPNYSSELNVNALELDDSALYLCASSLQAGAPETQYFGPGTRLLVL.

V gene TRBV7-2 combines with J gene TRBJ2-7; 8 bases are a match to TRBD2. After removal of 5 bases from V and 2 bases from J, the junction contained 8 bases not matched to a gene. Germline CDR1 is SGHTA and CDR2 is FQGNSA. The CDR3 consists of 15 residues. Written as DNA, the CDR3 is TGTGCCAGCAGCCCCGCTAGCGGGCTTCCCTACGAGCAGTACTTC. It yields the protein CASSPASGLPYEQYF.

The chain uses TRBV29-1 and TRBJ2-7; no definite D call. V lost 4 bases and J lost 1, with 8 bases in between. Germline CDR1 is SQVTM and CDR2 is ANQGSEA. The CDR3 has 12 amino acids. CDR3 amino acids: CSVGDWSYEQYF. The CDR3 DNA follows: TGCAGCGTTGGTGACTGGTCCTACGAGCAGTACTTC.

This clone has just a few counts. The chain uses TRBV27 and TRBJ1-6; D is possibly TRBD1 (5 bases). Trimming took off 8 bases at V and 5 bases at J, with 10 bases between the two ends. This CDR3 comprises 13 residues. Germline V gene data show CDR1 as MNHEY and CDR2 as SMNVEV (reference sequence). This chain's CDR3 is CASQQENNSPLHF. The CDR3 region has the DNA TGTGCCAGCCAACAGGAGAATAATTCACCCCTCCACTTT.

In its sample, this clone was seen a few times. This chain links TRBV5-5 with TRBJ1-5; 9 bases line up with TRBD1. Per the germline V gene, CDR1 is SGHKS and CDR2 is YYEKEE (reference sequence). Unmatched junction bases numbered 5, after V lost 2 bases and J lost 2 bases. The CDR3 is 16 residues long. In DNA form, the CDR3 reads TGTGCCAGCAGCTTACAGGGGGCTCTGGGCAATCAGCCCCAGCATTTT. Amino acids: CASSLQGALGNQPQHF.

The genes are TRBV2 and TRBJ1-1; no clear D. The CDR3 is made up of 13 amino acids. The germline V and J ends were trimmed by 7 bases and 1 base, with 10 bases remaining between them. Germline CDR1 and CDR2: SNHLY and FYNNEI. In nucleotides, the CDR3 is TGTGCCAGCACCGCGGGAGAGAACACTGAAGCTTTCTTT. Its translation: CASTAGENTEAFF.

This clone was detected many times. The chain has TRBV30 and TRBJ1-4; TRBD1 aligns across 7 bases. This CDR3 region has 13 residues. From germline, CDR1 is GTSNPN and CDR2 SVGIG (reference sequence). Trimming removed 7 bases from V and 7 bases from J; junction bases left unmatched: 9. Written as DNA, the CDR3 is TGTGCCTACCACAGGGGCCGGGGTGAAAAACTGTTTTTT. Encoded protein: CAYHRGRGEKLFF.

V gene TRBV18 combines with J gene TRBJ1-3; D not resolved. Germline assignment: CDR1 KGHSH and CDR2 LQKENI. V was trimmed by 1 base and J by 0 bases, leaving 7 bases between them. This CDR3 contains 15 residues. The CDR3 sequence: CASSPQPVSGNTIYF. CDR3 nucleotide sequence: TGTGCCAGCTCACCACAGCCCGTCTCTGGAAACACCATATATTTT.

This clone has just a few counts. The CDR3 sequence is CASSPREGQGASYEQYF. CDR3 in DNA: TGTGCCAGTAGTCCCCGGGAAGGACAGGGGGCCTCCTACGAGCAGTACTTC. This chain joins TRBV19 and TRBJ2-7; 11 nucleotides align to TRBD1. J lost 0 bases, V lost 5 bases, and 9 bases had no gene match. The length of the CDR3 is 17 residues. Germline assignment: CDR1 LNHDA and CDR2 SQIVND (reference sequence).

This clone was counted once. J is TRBJ2-3 and V is TRBV4-2, with 10 bases that match TRBD2. V lost 2 bases to trimming and J lost 3 bases; unmatched junction nucleotides: 11. CDR1 and CDR2 (germline): LGHNA, YNFKEQ. The CDR3 consists of 18 residues. CDR3 coding DNA: TGTGCCAGCAGCCAAATGGGTCTAAAGCGGGAGGGAACAGATACGCAGTATTTT. This sequence encodes CASSQMGLKREGTDTQYF.

The rearrangement uses TRBV6-5 and TRBJ1-5, with D possibly TRBD1 on 5 matching bases. CDR1 is MNHEY and CDR2 is SVGAGI in the germline V gene. Trimming removed 7 bases from V and 7 bases from J, with 14 bases in between. CDR3 length equals 13 residues. As DNA, the CDR3 is TGTGCCAGCACCCCACGGGGGGGGCAGCCCCAGCATTTT. This sequence encodes CASTPRGGQPQHF.

This chain's CDR3 is CSVEDRQAGYTF. The CDR3 bases are TGCAGCGTTGAAGACCGCCAGGCTGGCTACACCTTC. This chain uses TRBV29-1 with TRBJ1-2; D not resolved. Germline lookup yields CDR1 SQVTM and CDR2 ANQGSEA. This CDR3 is 12 amino acids long. Trimming took 0 bases from V and 7 from J, leaving 9 bases between them. The complete variable domain, with remaining parts taken from reference TRBV29-1 and TRBJ1-2, reads SAVISQKPSRDICQRGTSLTIQCQVDSQVTMMFWYRQQPGQSLTLIATANQGSEATYESGFVIDKFPISRPNLTFSTLTVSNMSPEDSSIYLCSVEDRQAGYTFGSGTRLTVV.

V and J are TRBV14 and TRBJ2-1, with 8 bases fitting TRBD2. CDR3 length: 13 amino acids. With 4 bases clipped from V and 10 bases from J, the junction kept 6 bases outside the gene matches. The germline CDR1 and CDR2 sequences are SGHDN and FVKESK. The CDR3 DNA follows: TGTGCCAGCAGCCGTGGACTAGCCCGGGAGCAGTTCTTC. Its protein product is CASSRGLAREQFF.

CDR3 loop: CASSIGQSRNTGELFF. In DNA form, the CDR3 reads TGTGCCAGTAGTATCGGACAATCGAGGAACACCGGGGAGCTGTTTTTT. V gene TRBV19 combines with J gene TRBJ2-2; possible D gene TRBD1, 5 bases. This CDR3 has 16 amino acids. From germline, CDR1 is LNHDA and CDR2 SQIVND (reference sequence). V was trimmed by 3 bases and J by 1 base, leaving 12 bases between them. The whole variable domain, filled in from reference TRBV19 and TRBJ2-2, reads DGGITQSPKYLFRKEGQNVTLSCEQNLNHDAMYWYRQDPGQGLRLIYYSQIVNDFQKGDIAEGYSVSREKKESFPLTVTSAQKNPTAFYLCASSIGQSRNTGELFFGEGSRLTVL.

V usage is TRBV9 and J usage is TRBJ1-2; D remains unclear. Germline-derived CDR1 and CDR2 are SGDLS and YYNGEE. Trimming shortened V by 0 bases and J by 5 bases, and 14 bases separated the two germline ends. The CDR3 totals 15 residues. In DNA, the CDR3 is TGTGCCAGCAGCGTAGCTTCCAACGGGATGTATGGCTACACCTTC. Protein sequence: CASSVASNGMYGYTF.